This note documents a single T cell receptor (beta chain) sequence. The antigen is undetermined. This CDR3 has 14 amino acids. Germline lookup yields CDR1 SGHRS and CDR2 YFSETQ. Trimming cost V 0 bases and J 3 bases, with 10 bases left between them. The data originate from a study of OX40 agonist ivuxolimab in advanced cancers. On the study more broadly: Hepatocellular carcinoma, melanoma, renal cell or head and neck cancer was diagnosed in the dose-escalation patients. From 23 to 79 years was the age range, with a mean of about 54 years, and around 83% were male. General study points: It was not determined which antigens were specifically recognized by the peripheral T cells that had undergone clonal expansion.

Method: immunoSEQ multiplex PCR; TCRdb's copy keeps in-frame clones and lacks some. The repertoire holds around 12,000 clones, with 85% to 90% as singletons. The receptor's source is an adult with an advanced solid tumor such as melanoma, head and neck, liver or kidney cancer. The rearrangement links TRBV5-1 to TRBJ2-7; tentatively, D is TRBD1 or TRBD2 (5 bases each). The starting material was CD4+ or CD8+ T cells sorted from blood, obtained in a trial of the OX40 agonist ivuxolimab. CDR3 loop: CASSLDGALYEQYF. CDR3 bases: TGCGCCAGCAGCTTGGACGGGGCCCTCTACGAGCAGTACTTC.